The present TCR beta chain was sequenced within a study of regulatory T cells in long-lasting Graves disease. This clonotype was counted many times. CDR3-region Arm-PCR and iRepertoire HTBI primers produced the TCR beta libraries. TCRdb independently ran MiXCR on the multiplex PCR reads; one entry per CDR3 protein. The sample holds fewer than 500,000 distinct CDR3 sequences, around 15% seen once. Regarding time point: newly diagnosed GD, antithyroid drugs for less than 3 months. Extracted PBMC RNA gave rise to the TCR library. Germline V gene data show CDR1 as SGHVS and CDR2 as FNYEAQ. The CDR3 sequence is 17 residues long. Germline trimming cut 5 bases from V and 2 bases from J; bases unmatched to any gene: 10. These data were also filed under a second study, of T cells in Graves' hyperthyroidism and ophthalmopathy.

Sequencing was performed on peripheral blood mononuclear cells (PBMCs), taken at new diagnosis, from a patient treated with antithyroid drugs. This clonotype originated in a man aged 35-49 years with Graves disease. The chain links TRBV7-6 to TRBJ2-1; TRBD2 agrees at 9 bases. In DNA form, the CDR3 reads TGTGCCAGCAGCCAATTACTAGCGGGCAAAACCTACAATGAGCAGTTCTTC. Residues: CASSQLLAGKTYNEQFF. Complete variable domain (other parts from reference TRBV7-6 and TRBJ2-1): GAGVSQSPRYKVTKRGQDVALRCDPISGHVSLYWYRQALGQGPEFLTYFNYEAQQDKSGLPNDRFSAERPEGSISTLTIQRTEQRDSAMYRCASSQLLAGKTYNEQFFGPGTRLTVL.